The next 6 T cell receptor beta chains were all read from a single sample in a study of CD8+CD57+ T cells in acquired aplastic anemia. Profiles of TCR beta VDJ and CDR3 were generated from a genomic DNA template. TCRdb passed the reads through MiXCR, listing each CDR3 protein once. Among 400,000 to 500,000 distinct CDR3 sequences listed, roughly 64% were seen once. The sample was sorted CD4+, CD8+, or CD8+CD57+ T cells (not recorded which) from PBMCs. These receptor sequences come from a human donor in good health, serving as a control.

This clonotype was detected once. V usage is TRBV20-1 and J usage is TRBJ2-7, with no clear D. This CDR3 region has 13 residues. CDR1 is DFQATT, CDR2 SNEGSKA, per germline (reference sequence). Trimming pared 6 bases from V and 8 bases from J, leaving 20 bases between. In nucleotides, the CDR3 is TGCAGTGCCCGTTTCGCGAGTGAAAAACAGCAGTACTTC. As protein: CSARFASEKQQYF.

This clonotype was found many times. V usage is TRBV6-2 or TRBV6-3 and J usage is TRBJ2-2, with TRBD1 identical over 7 bases. V lost 5 bases and J lost 4; bases outside the gene matches: 4. This CDR3 comprises 14 residues. Germline V lookup: CDR1 MNHEY, CDR2 SVGEGT. The CDR3 nucleotides are TGTGCCAGCAGTGCGACAGGGCTCACCGGGGAGCTGTTTTTT. Translation gives CASSATGLTGELFF.

As for this clonotype: The DNA is omitted, as the CDR3 cannot be located on it reliably, and the CDR3 follows TCRdb's listing. This sequence joins TRBV7-2 and TRBJ1-4. The V gene's germline CDR1 is SGHTA and CDR2 FQGNSA. The CDR3 comprises 17 residues, both ends counted. This CDR3 reads CASSSGNEQYFGPKLFF.

The chain is built from TRBV25-1 and TRBJ2-7; the match to TRBD1 covers 10 bases. Germline trimming cut 6 bases from V and 3 bases from J; bases unmatched to any gene: 8. Germline V gives CDR1 MGHDK, CDR2 SYGVNS. This CDR3 has 15 residues. The CDR3: CASSVEGQGVYEQYF. In DNA form, the CDR3 reads TGTGCCAGCAGCGTCGAAGGACAGGGGGTCTACGAGCAGTACTTC.

The chain links TRBV7-9 to TRBJ2-5; D unclear. Germline-derived CDR1 and CDR2 are SEHNR and FQNEAQ (reference sequence). The V gene lost 2 bases and the J gene lost 3 bases, with 10 bases spanning the gap. This CDR3 region has 14 residues. CDR3 protein: CASSLQGLEETQYF. The CDR3 nucleotides read TGTGCCAGCAGCTTACAAGGTCTTGAAGAGACCCAGTACTTC.

This clonotype was seen ten or more times. V and J are TRBV29-1 and TRBJ2-7; the D gene is possibly TRBD1 (6 bases). This CDR3 region has 12 residues. V gave up 4 bases and J gave up 2 bases, with 9 bases separating them. Germline CDR1 is SQVTM and CDR2 is ANQGSEA. The CDR3 sequence is CSVGRDTYEQYF. The CDR3 DNA follows: TGCAGCGTTGGCAGGGACACCTACGAGCAGTACTTC.